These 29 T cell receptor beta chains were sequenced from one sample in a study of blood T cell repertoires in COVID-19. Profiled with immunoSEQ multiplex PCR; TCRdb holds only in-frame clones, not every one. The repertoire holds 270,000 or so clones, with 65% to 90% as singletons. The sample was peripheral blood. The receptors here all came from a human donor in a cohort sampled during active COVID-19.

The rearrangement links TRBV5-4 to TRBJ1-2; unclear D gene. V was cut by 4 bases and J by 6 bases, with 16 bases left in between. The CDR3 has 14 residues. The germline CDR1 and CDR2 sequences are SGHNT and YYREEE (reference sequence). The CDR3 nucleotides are TGTGCCAGCAGCCTGACACGTAAATCGGATGGCTACACCTTC. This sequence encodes CASSLTRKSDGYTF.

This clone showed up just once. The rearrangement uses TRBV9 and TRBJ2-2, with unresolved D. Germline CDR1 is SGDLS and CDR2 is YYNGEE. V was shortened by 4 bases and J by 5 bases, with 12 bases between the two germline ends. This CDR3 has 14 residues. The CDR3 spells CASSQRLGTGELFF. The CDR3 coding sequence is TGTGCCAGCAGCCAGCGATTAGGAACCGGGGAGCTGTTTTTT.

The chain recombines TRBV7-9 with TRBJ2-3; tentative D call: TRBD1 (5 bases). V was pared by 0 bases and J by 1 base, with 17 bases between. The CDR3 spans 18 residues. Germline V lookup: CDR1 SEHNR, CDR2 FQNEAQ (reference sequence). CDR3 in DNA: TGTGCCAGCAGCTTAGCGCCTTATGGAGTCAGGGGCACAGATACGCAGTATTTT. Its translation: CASSLAPYGVRGTDTQYF.

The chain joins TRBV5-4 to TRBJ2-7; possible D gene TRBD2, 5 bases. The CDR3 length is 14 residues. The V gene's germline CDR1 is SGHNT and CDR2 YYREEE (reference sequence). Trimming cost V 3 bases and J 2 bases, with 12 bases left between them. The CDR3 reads CASSSGGLPYEQYF. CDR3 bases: TGTGCCAGCAGCTCGGGCGGGCTTCCCTACGAGCAGTACTTC.

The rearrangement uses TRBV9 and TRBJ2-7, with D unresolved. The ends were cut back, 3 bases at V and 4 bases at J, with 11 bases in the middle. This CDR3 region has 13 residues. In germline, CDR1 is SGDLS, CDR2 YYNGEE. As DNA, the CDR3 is TGTGCCAGCAGCGCTAATGATTGGTACGAGCAGTACTTC. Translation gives CASSANDWYEQYF.

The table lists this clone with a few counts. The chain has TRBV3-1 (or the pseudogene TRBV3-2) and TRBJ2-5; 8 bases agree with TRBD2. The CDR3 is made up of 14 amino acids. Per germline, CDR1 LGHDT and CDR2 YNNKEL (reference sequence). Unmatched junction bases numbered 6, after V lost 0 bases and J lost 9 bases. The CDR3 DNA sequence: TGTGCCAGCAGCCAAGACTTCATCGGGAGGGCCCAGTACTTC. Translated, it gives CASSQDFIGRAQYF.

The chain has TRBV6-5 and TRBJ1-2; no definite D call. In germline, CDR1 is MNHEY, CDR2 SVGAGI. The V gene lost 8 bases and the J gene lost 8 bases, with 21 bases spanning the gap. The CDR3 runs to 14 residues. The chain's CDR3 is CASGSPRDSGGYTF. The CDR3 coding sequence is TGTGCCAGCGGAAGCCCGAGGGATTCTGGCGGCTACACCTTC.

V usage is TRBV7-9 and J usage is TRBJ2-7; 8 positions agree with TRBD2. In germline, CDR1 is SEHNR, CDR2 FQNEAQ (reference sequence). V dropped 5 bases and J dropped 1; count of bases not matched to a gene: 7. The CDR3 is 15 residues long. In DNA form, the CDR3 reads TGTGCCAGCAGCCCCCCGGCTAGCGGGTCCTACGAGCAGTACTTC. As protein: CASSPPASGSYEQYF.

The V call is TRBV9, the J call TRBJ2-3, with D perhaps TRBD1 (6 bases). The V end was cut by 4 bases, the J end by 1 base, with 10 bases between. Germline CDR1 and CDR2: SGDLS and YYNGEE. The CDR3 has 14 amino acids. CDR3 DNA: TGTGCCAGCAGCCCCCGGACAGGCACAGATACGCAGTATTTT. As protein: CASSPRTGTDTQYF.

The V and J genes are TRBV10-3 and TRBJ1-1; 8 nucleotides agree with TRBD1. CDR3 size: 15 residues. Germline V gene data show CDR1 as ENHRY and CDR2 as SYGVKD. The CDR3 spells CAISASQGANTEAFF. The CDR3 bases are TGTGCGATTTCGGCTAGCCAGGGGGCTAACACTGAAGCTTTCTTT.

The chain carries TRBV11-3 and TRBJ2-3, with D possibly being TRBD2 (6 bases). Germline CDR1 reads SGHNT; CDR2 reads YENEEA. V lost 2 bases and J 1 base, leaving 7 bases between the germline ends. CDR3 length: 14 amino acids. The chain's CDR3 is CASSLRGGTDTQYF. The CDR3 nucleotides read TGTGCCAGCAGCTTACGCGGGGGCACAGATACGCAGTATTTT.

CDR3 region: CASSLTAGTYEQYF. The CDR3 DNA reads TGTGCCAGCAGTTTAACTGCGGGAACCTACGAGCAGTACTTC. The rearrangement joins TRBV28 to TRBJ2-7, with D possibly matching TRBD2 (6 bases). CDR3 size: 14 residues. Per germline, CDR1 MDHEN and CDR2 SYDVKM. V gave up 2 bases and J gave up 2 bases, with 10 bases separating them.

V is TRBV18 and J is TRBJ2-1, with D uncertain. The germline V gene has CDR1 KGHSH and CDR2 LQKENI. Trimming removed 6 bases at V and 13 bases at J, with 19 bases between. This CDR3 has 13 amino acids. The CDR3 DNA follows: TGTGCCAGCTCGGAGTCCTCCTCTCCTAGTCAGTTCTTC. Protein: CASSESSSPSQFF. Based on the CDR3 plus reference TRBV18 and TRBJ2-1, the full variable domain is NAGVMQNPRHLVRRRGQEARLRCSPMKGHSHVYWYRQLPEEGLKFMVYLQKENIIDESGMPKERFSAEFPKEGPSILRIQQVVRGDSAAYFCASSESSSPSQFFGPGTRLTVL.

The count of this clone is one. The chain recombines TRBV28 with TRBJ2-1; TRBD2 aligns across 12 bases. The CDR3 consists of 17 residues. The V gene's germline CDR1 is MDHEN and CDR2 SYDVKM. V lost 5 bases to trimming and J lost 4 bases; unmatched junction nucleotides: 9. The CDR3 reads CASSLRTSGIVYNEQFF. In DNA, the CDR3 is TGTGCCAGCAGTCTCCGGACTAGCGGGATAGTGTACAATGAGCAGTTCTTC. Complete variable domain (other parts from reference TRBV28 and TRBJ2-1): DVKVTQSSRYLVKRTGEKVFLECVQDMDHENMFWYRQDPGLGLRLIYFSYDVKMKEKGDIPEGYSVSREKKERFSLILESASTNQTSMYLCASSLRTSGIVYNEQFFGPGTRLTVL.

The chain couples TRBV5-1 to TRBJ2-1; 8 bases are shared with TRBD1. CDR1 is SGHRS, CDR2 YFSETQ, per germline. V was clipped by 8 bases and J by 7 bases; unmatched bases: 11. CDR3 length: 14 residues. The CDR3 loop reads CASHRDRTKNEQFF. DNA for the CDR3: TGCGCCAGTCACCGGGACAGGACAAAGAATGAGCAGTTCTTC.

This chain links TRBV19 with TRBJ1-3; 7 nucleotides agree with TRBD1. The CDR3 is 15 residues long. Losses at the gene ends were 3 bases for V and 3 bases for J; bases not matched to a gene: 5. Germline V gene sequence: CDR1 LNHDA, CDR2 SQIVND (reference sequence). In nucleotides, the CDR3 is TGTGCCAGTAGTATTGGCGACAGGGTTGGAAACACCATATATTTT. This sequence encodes CASSIGDRVGNTIYF. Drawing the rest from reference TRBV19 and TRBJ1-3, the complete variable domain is DGGITQSPKYLFRKEGQNVTLSCEQNLNHDAMYWYRQDPGQGLRLIYYSQIVNDFQKGDIAEGYSVSREKKESFPLTVTSAQKNPTAFYLCASSIGDRVGNTIYFGEGSWLTVV.

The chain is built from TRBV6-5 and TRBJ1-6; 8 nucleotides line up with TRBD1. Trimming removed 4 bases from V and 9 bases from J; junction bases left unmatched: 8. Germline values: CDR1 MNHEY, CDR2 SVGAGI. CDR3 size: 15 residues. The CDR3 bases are TGTGCCAGCAGTTCACCGGACAGGGCAGTTTCACCCCTCCACTTT. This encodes CASSSPDRAVSPLHF.

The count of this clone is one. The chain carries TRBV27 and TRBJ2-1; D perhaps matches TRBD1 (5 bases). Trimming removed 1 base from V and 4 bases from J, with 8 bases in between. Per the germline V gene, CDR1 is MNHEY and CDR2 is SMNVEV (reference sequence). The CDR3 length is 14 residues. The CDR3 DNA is TGTGCCAGCAGTTTATTTGGGGCTTACAATGAGCAGTTCTTC. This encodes CASSLFGAYNEQFF.

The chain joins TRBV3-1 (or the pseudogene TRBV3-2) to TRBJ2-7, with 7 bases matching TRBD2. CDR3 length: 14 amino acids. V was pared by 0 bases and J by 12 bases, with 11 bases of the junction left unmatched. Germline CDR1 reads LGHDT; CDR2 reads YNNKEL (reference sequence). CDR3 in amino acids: CASSQELEVTSLYF. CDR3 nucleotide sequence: TGTGCCAGCAGCCAAGAGCTTGAGGTGACTAGCCTGTACTTC.

Here the CDR3 reads CASSQEQGLVVNEQFF. CDR3 nucleotide sequence: TGCGCCAGCAGCCAAGAACAGGGGCTTGTAGTCAATGAGCAGTTCTTC. The rearrangement joins TRBV4-1 to TRBJ2-1; 7 bases fit TRBD1. Germline trimming cut 0 bases from V and 6 bases from J; bases unmatched to any gene: 8. Germline V CDR1 and CDR2: MGHRA, YSYEKL. The CDR3 loop spans 16 amino acids.

Written as DNA, the CDR3 is TGTGCCAGCTCGCTAGCGGGAGGGCCGAGGAATACGCAGTATTTT. Protein product: CASSLAGGPRNTQYF. The V gene is TRBV18, the J gene TRBJ2-3; 12 positions match TRBD2. This CDR3 is built from 15 residues. J was trimmed by 7 bases and V by 6 bases; bases with no gene match: 8. Per the germline V gene, CDR1 is KGHSH and CDR2 is LQKENI.

The CDR3 region is CASRPIAGVGATDTQYF. The CDR3 region has the DNA TGCGCCAGCCGTCCGATAGCGGGAGTGGGCGCCACAGATACGCAGTATTTT. This rearrangement joins TRBV5-1 to TRBJ2-3; 9 bases line up with TRBD2. The CDR3 runs to 17 residues. V shed 7 bases and J 2 bases; nucleotides not matched to a gene: 14. In germline, CDR1 is SGHRS, CDR2 YFSETQ.

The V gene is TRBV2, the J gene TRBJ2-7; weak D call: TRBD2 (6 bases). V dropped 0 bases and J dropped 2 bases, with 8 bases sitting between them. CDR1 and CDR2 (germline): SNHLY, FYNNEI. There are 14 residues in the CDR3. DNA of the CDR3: TGTGCCAGCAGTGAAGCGGGGGGAACCTACGAGCAGTACTTC. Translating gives CASSEAGGTYEQYF.

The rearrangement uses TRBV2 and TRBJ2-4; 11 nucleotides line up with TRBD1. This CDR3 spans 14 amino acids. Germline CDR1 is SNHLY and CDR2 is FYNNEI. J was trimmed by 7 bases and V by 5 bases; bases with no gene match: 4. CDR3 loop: CASSLGQGANIQYF. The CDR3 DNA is TGTGCCAGCAGTCTAGGACAGGGGGCGAACATTCAGTACTTC.

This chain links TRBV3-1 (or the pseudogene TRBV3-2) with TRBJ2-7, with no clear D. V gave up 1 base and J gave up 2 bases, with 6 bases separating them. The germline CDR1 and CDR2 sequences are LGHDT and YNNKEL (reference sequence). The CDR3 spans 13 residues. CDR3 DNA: TGTGCCAGCAGCCAAGGAGAAACCTACGAGCAGTACTTC. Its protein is CASSQGETYEQYF.

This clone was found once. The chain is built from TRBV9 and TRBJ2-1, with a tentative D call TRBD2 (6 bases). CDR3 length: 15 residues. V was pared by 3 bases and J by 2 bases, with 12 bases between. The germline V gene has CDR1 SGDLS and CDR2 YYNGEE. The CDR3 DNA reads TGTGCCAGCAGCGAGGCGGGAAACGCCTACAATGAGCAGTTCTTC. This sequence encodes CASSEAGNAYNEQFF.

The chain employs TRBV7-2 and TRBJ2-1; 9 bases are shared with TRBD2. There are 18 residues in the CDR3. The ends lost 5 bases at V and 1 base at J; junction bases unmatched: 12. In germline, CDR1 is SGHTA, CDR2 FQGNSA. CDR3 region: CASSLVGGGRDSYNEQFF. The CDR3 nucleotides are TGTGCCAGCAGCCTCGTAGGGGGCGGGAGGGATTCCTACAATGAGCAGTTCTTC.

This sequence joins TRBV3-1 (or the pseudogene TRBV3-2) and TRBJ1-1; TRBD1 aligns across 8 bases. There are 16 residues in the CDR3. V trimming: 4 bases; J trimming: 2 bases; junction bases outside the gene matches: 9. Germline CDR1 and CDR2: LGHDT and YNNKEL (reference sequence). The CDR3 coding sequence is TGTGCCAGCAGCCGAAGCGGACAGGGAGGAAACACTGAAGCTTTCTTT. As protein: CASSRSGQGGNTEAFF.

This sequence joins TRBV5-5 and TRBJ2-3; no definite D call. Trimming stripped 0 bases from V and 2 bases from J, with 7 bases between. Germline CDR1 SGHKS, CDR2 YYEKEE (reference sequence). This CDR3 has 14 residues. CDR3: CASSLESNTDTQYF. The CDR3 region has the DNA TGTGCCAGCAGCTTGGAGTCTAACACAGATACGCAGTATTTT.